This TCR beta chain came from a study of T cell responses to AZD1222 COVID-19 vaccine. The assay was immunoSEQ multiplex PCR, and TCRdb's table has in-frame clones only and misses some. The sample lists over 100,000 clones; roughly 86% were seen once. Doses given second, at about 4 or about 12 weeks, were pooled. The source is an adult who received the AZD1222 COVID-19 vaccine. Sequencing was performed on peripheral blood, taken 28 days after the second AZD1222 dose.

The CDR3 spells CASSVAQTGASGYTF. As DNA, the CDR3 is TGTGCCAGCAGCGTAGCCCAGACAGGGGCTAGTGGCTACACCTTC. The chain combines TRBV9 with TRBJ1-2; TRBD1 agrees at 8 bases. This CDR3 spans 15 amino acids. CDR1 SGDLS and CDR2 YYNGEE come from the germline V gene. Unmatched junction bases numbered 8, after V lost 0 bases and J lost 7 bases.